Below are 20 T cell receptor beta chains sequenced from a single sample in a study of T cell clonotyping in hematopoietic cell transplantation. Assay: immunoSEQ multiplex PCR; the TCRdb copy retains only in-frame clones and omits some. Of fewer than 50,000 clones in the sample, 65% to 90% were seen once. The time point denotes: recipient sample about 28 days before transplant, after cytoreduction. The material was peripheral blood mononuclear cells, obtained before stem cell transplant. These receptors all stem from a man between 60 and 75 years old with biphenotypic leukemia. Some clones in this sample may be carry-over from other donors' samples.

This chain uses TRBV20-1 with TRBJ2-7, with 7 positions matching TRBD1. CDR1 and CDR2 (germline): DFQATT, SNEGSKA (reference sequence). With 6 bases clipped from V and 3 bases from J, the junction kept 2 bases outside the gene matches. The CDR3 contains 11 residues. Here the CDR3 DNA reads TGCAGTGCACAGGGGTACTACGAGCAGTACTTC. Its protein is CSAQGYYEQYF.

The chain is built from TRBV19 and TRBJ1-1; D unclear. V lost 6 bases, J lost 8 bases, and 10 bases lay in between. The germline gives CDR1 LNHDA, CDR2 SQIVND (reference sequence). This CDR3 has 11 amino acids. The DNA of the CDR3 is TGTGCCAGTAGCACACCCCTAGAAGCTTTCTTT. Amino acid sequence: CASSTPLEAFF. The entire variable domain, with the rest obtained from reference TRBV19 and TRBJ1-1, is as follows: DGGITQSPKYLFRKEGQNVTLSCEQNLNHDAMYWYRQDPGQGLRLIYYSQIVNDFQKGDIAEGYSVSREKKESFPLTVTSAQKNPTAFYLCASSTPLEAFFGQGTRLTVV.

This chain's CDR3 is CSVASTRHEQFF. As DNA, the CDR3 is TGCAGCGTTGCTAGCACCAGGCATGAGCAGTTCTTC. The chain couples TRBV29-1 to TRBJ2-1; D possibly corresponds to TRBD2 (5 bases). The V and J ends lost 4 bases and 8 bases respectively, with 12 bases between them. In germline, CDR1 is SQVTM, CDR2 ANQGSEA. The CDR3 spans 12 residues.

This chain joins TRBV4-2 and TRBJ2-7, with a possible D match to TRBD2 (6 bases). CDR3 size: 13 residues. Germline CDR1 LGHNA, CDR2 YNFKEQ. V was clipped by 1 base and J by 2 bases, with 6 bases between them. CDR3 in amino acids: CASSQGTTYEQYF. The CDR3 DNA reads as TGTGCCAGCAGCCAAGGGACTACCTACGAGCAGTACTTC.

The chain employs TRBV7-2 and TRBJ2-1, with a tentative D call TRBD1 (6 bases). Germline CDR1 SGHTA, CDR2 FQGNSA. The CDR3 contains 13 residues. V was cut by 6 bases and J by 5 bases, with 11 bases left in between. This chain's CDR3 is CASRAGDHNEQFF. The CDR3 DNA reads TGTGCCAGCAGGGCAGGGGATCACAATGAGCAGTTCTTC.

This chain connects TRBV28 to TRBJ1-3; D unclear. Germline V CDR1 and CDR2: MDHEN, SYDVKM. The CDR3 is 15 residues long. Between the trimmed V and J ends, which lost 4 bases and 0 bases, there was a span of 10 bases. CDR3 nucleotide sequence: TGTGCCAGCAGTTCCGGCCCCAGCTCTGGAAACACCATATATTTT. Amino acid sequence: CASSSGPSSGNTIYF.

The CDR3 here is CASSGRATSDNEQFF. The CDR3 DNA reads as TGTGCCAGCAGCGGGAGGGCCACTTCCGACAATGAGCAGTTCTTC. This chain uses TRBV6-5 with TRBJ2-1, with 8 bases aligning to TRBD2. The CDR3 runs to 15 residues. Trimming cost V 6 bases and J 5 bases; bases outside gene matches: 9. Germline loops: CDR1 MNHEY, CDR2 SVGAGI.

There are a few counts of this clone. The chain joins TRBV11-2 to TRBJ2-1; D is ambiguous. V lost 4 bases to trimming and J lost 0 bases, with 7 bases between them. The germline gives CDR1 SGHAT, CDR2 FQNNGV. The CDR3 runs to 14 residues. The CDR3 loop reads CASSSSSSYNEQFF. CDR3 DNA sequence: TGTGCCAGCAGCTCCTCGAGCTCCTACAATGAGCAGTTCTTC.

The chain is built from TRBV11-2 and TRBJ2-1, with TRBD1 identical over 7 bases. Germline loops: CDR1 SGHAT, CDR2 FQNNGV. The trim removed 5 bases at V and 7 bases at J, leaving 5 bases unmatched. The length of the CDR3 is 13 residues. The CDR3 reads CASSRTGPNEQFF. CDR3 DNA: TGTGCCAGCAGCCGGACAGGTCCGAATGAGCAGTTCTTC.

This clone has more than one count but fewer than ten. The chain recombines TRBV15 with TRBJ1-2; 8 nucleotides line up with TRBD1. The CDR3 has 13 amino acids. Trimming took 5 bases from V and 8 from J; bases not matched to a gene: 7. CDR1 is LNHNV, CDR2 YYDKDF, per germline (reference sequence). The CDR3 DNA reads TGTGCCACCAGCTCCCGGACAGGGCAGGGCTACACCTTC. Its protein is CATSSRTGQGYTF.

J is TRBJ2-7 and V is TRBV4-2; D ambiguous. Germline loops: CDR1 LGHNA, CDR2 YNFKEQ. Trimming stripped 0 bases from V and 5 bases from J, with 14 bases between. The CDR3 totals 15 residues. CDR3 protein: CASSQDRLPNDEQYF. DNA for the CDR3: TGTGCCAGCAGCCAAGATAGGCTACCGAACGACGAGCAGTACTTC.

This clone was seen a few times. The rearrangement uses TRBV4-2 and TRBJ2-7; 8 bases line up with TRBD2. After removal of 1 base from V and 3 bases from J, the junction contained 5 bases not matched to a gene. CDR1 is LGHNA and CDR2 is YNFKEQ in the germline V gene. The CDR3 length is 15 residues. The CDR3 spells CASSQASGGYYEQYF. The DNA of the CDR3 is TGTGCCAGCAGCCAAGCCAGCGGGGGATACTACGAGCAGTACTTC.

This clone was seen only a few times. The chain has TRBV11-2 and TRBJ2-3, with 9 bases lining up with TRBD1. After removal of 5 bases from V and 5 bases from J, the junction contained 8 bases not matched to a gene. The CDR3 is 15 amino acids. Per the germline V gene, CDR1 is SGHAT and CDR2 is FQNNGV. In nucleotides, the CDR3 is TGTGCCAGCAGCAGAATACAGGGGGCGAAAGATACGCAGTATTTT. This sequence encodes CASSRIQGAKDTQYF.

The V gene is TRBV2, the J gene TRBJ1-1; D gene uncertain. Trimming took 5 bases from V and 0 from J, leaving 10 bases between them. CDR1 SNHLY and CDR2 FYNNEI come from the germline V gene. This CDR3 is 14 amino acids long. DNA for the CDR3: TGTGCCAGCAGTTGGGCGGCGGTGAACACTGAAGCTTTCTTT. This gives the protein CASSWAAVNTEAFF.

V is TRBV28 and J is TRBJ1-4, with a tentative D call TRBD1 (5 bases). Germline V gene lookup returns CDR1 MDHEN and CDR2 SYDVKM. The ends were cut back, 8 bases at V and 1 base at J, with 14 bases in the middle. The CDR3 runs to 15 residues. The CDR3 DNA is TGTGCCAGCTACCCCGCGGGGGGAACTAATGAAAAACTGTTTTTT. This sequence encodes CASYPAGGTNEKLFF.

The chain combines TRBV2 with TRBJ1-2; D may be TRBD1 (6 bases). The germline CDR1 and CDR2 sequences are SNHLY and FYNNEI. The CDR3 totals 15 residues. V lost 7 bases and J 8 bases, leaving 23 bases between the germline ends. The CDR3 here is CASNPDRSSTGGYTF. In DNA, the CDR3 is TGTGCCAGCAACCCAGACAGGTCCTCAACGGGGGGCTACACCTTC.

The table lists this clone with a few counts. V is TRBV30 and J is TRBJ2-1, with D possibly being TRBD1 or TRBD2 (5 bases each). Trimming took 3 bases from V and 7 from J, leaving 7 bases between them. CDR1 is GTSNPN, CDR2 SVGIG, per germline (reference sequence). The length of the CDR3 is 11 residues. In DNA, the CDR3 is TGTGCCTGGAGCTGGGGGAATGAGCAGTTCTTC. This translates into CAWSWGNEQFF. The variable domain in full, completed from reference TRBV30 and TRBJ2-1, reads SQTIHQWPATLVQPVGSPLSLECTVEGTSNPNLYWYRQAAGRGLQLLFYSVGIGQISSEVPQNLSASRPQDRQFILSSKKLLLSDSGFYLCAWSWGNEQFFGPGTRLTVL.

This chain connects TRBV5-1 to TRBJ2-7; unclear D gene. V lost 0 bases and J lost 6, with 10 bases in between. This CDR3 has 13 amino acids. Germline V CDR1 and CDR2: SGHRS, YFSETQ. CDR3 DNA sequence: TGCGCCAGCAGCTTGGCCGTTACTTCCGAGCAGTACTTC. Translating gives CASSLAVTSEQYF.

This chain joins TRBV7-2 and TRBJ2-1; maybe TRBD2 (6 bases). This CDR3 region has 15 residues. Germline CDR1 and CDR2: SGHTA and FQGNSA. Deletions cut 4 bases from V and 5 bases from J, with 15 bases between. The CDR3 nucleotides read TGTGCCAGCAGCTCGGCCGGGACTGCAAACAATGAGCAGTTCTTC. Encoded protein: CASSSAGTANNEQFF.

J is TRBJ2-7 and V is TRBV19; unclear D gene. V was cut by 8 bases and J by 2 bases, with 22 bases left in between. The length of the CDR3 is 16 residues. Germline V gives CDR1 LNHDA, CDR2 SQIVND (reference sequence). Here the CDR3 DNA reads TGTGCCAGTTCTAAGCCCTCGGGCACCCTGACCTACGAGCAGTACTTC. Its protein product is CASSKPSGTLTYEQYF.